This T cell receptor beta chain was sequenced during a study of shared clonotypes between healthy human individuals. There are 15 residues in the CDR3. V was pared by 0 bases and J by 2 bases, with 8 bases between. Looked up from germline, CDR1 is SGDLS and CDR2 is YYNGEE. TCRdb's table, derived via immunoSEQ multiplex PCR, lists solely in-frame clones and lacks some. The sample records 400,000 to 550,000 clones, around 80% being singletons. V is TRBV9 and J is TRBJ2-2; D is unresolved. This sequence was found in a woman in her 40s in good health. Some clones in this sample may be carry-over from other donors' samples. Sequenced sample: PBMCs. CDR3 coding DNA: TGTGCCAGCAGCGTAGGGAGACTTAACACCGGGGAGCTGTTTTTT. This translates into CASSVGRLNTGELFF.